The clone carrying this T cell receptor beta chain was counted only a few times. Its target is unknown. The data are from a study of T-cell memory formation after mild COVID-19. Findings and caveats of the study: Researchers report contracting CD4+ clones mostly in CM and EM, with CD8+ clones in EMRA.

Germline-derived CDR1 and CDR2 are SGHDT and YYEEEE. The germline V and J ends were trimmed by 4 bases and 5 bases, with 16 bases remaining between them. The CDR3 totals 14 residues. Via MiXCR, TCRdb re-called the 5' RACE reads, giving one row per CDR3 protein. The sample contains about 84,000 distinct CDR3 sequences, around 14% of which appear only once. The chain links TRBV5-6 to TRBJ2-7; a possible D gene is TRBD1 (6 bases). The sequence was obtained from an adult woman who had mild COVID-19 (a few samples of this study predate the infection). Cell type and time point are not known. Sample: PBMCs or a T cell subset sorted from them (not recorded which). Here the CDR3 DNA reads TGTGCCAGCAGCCCCCTCCGGACAGCGGACGAGCAGTACTTC. Amino acid sequence: CASSPLRTADEQYF.